Reported below is one TCR beta chain. The target antigen is unknown. These data originate in a study of Ad26.COV2.S vaccination and SARS-CoV-2 variants. Study-wide points: Individuals receiving vaccine had higher spike-specific TCR breadth than placebo recipients did.

The protocol was immunoSEQ multiplex PCR, while the TCRdb copy is restricted to in-frame clones and leaves out a portion. The data hold about 410,000 clones, with approximately 91% observed a single time. Treatment noted: 15 to 20 received Ad26.COV2.S at low or high dose, single or two shots; a few received placebo; per-sample allocation not given. After the first vaccine or placebo injection, samples were drawn on day 63. The TCR was taken from a person aged 18-65 years who received the Ad26.COV2.S COVID-19 vaccine or a placebo. The source material was peripheral blood, sampled in a trial of Ad26.COV2.S vaccine versus placebo.

In DNA, the CDR3 is TGTGCCAGTAGAAACAGGGTAAGGGGAAATGAGCAGTTCTTC. Translation: CASRNRVRGNEQFF. V and J are TRBV19 and TRBJ2-1; D perhaps matches TRBD1 (6 bases). Germline CDR1 and CDR2: LNHDA and SQIVND (reference sequence). The CDR3 loop spans 14 amino acids. Between the trimmed V and J ends, which lost 6 bases and 7 bases, there was a span of 16 bases.